A selection of T cell receptor beta chains follows, all from one sample in a study of cytomegalovirus exposure and HLA in healthy donors. The repertoire was sequenced with immunoSEQ multiplex PCR; TCRdb's copy has only in-frame clones and lacks some. The data hold about 120,000 clones, with approximately 81% observed a single time. Material for sequencing was PBMCs. Receptors originate from a man between 18 and 29 years old in good health and CMV-seropositive. The CDR3 runs from the conserved cysteine through the conserved F or W. A D gene is named only where the DNA matches it firmly. The size field is filled for only some rows; it gives once, few, many or a size class.

j_call clone_size d_call v_call cdr3_nt cdr3_aa
TRBJ2-7 NA TRBD2 TRBV4-3 TGCGCCAGCAGCCCCGCCGGGGGGGGGCCCTACGAGCAGTACTTC CASSPAGGGPYEQYF
TRBJ1-2 NA TRBD1 TRBV19 TGTGCCACCAACCGGGACAGGGGATGTGGCTACACCTTC CATNRDRGCGYTF
TRBJ2-7 NA TRBD2 TRBV2 TGTGCCAGCAGTGGGGCGAGCGGGAGTCCCTCTTCGGGTCCCTACGAGCAGTACTTC CASSGASGSPSSGPYEQYF
TRBJ1-2 NA NA TRBV7-2 TGTGCCAGCAGCTTAGCACGAGGACAGAATCCGGCAAATTATGGCTACACCTTC CASSLARGQNPANYGYTF
TRBJ2-1 NA NA TRBV10-3 TGTGCCATCAGTGAGTCGAAGAGAAGCTCCTACAATGAGCAGTTCTTC CAISESKRSSYNEQFF
TRBJ2-6 NA TRBD1 TRBV6-1 TGTGCCAGCAGTGCCCGGGACAGGGCCTCTGGGGCCAACGTCCTGACTTTC CASSARDRASGANVLTF
TRBJ1-5 NA NA TRBV4-3 TGCGCCAGCAGCCAAGATACAGACGGTACTCAGCCCCAGCATTTT CASSQDTDGTQPQHF
TRBJ2-1 NA TRBD2 TRBV19 TGTGCCAGTAATTTAGCGGGTAGCTCCTACAATGAGCAGTTCTTC CASNLAGSSYNEQFF
TRBJ2-7 NA NA TRBV4-2 TGTGCCAGCAGACTGGTCGTGGGCCGCCCCTACGAGCAGTACTTC CASRLVVGRPYEQYF
TRBJ1-1 NA TRBD1 TRBV4-1 TGCGCCAGCAGCTATCGAAAGCAGGGGGAAAGGTTCACTGAAGCTTTCTTT CASSYRKQGERFTEAFF
TRBJ2-3 NA NA TRBV7-9 TGTGCCAGCAGCATACCAGGCACCACAGATACGCAGTATTTT CASSIPGTTDTQYF
TRBJ2-7 NA NA TRBV10-3 TGTGCCATCAGTGAGTCGAGAGGGGGAGACTACGAGCAGTACTTC CAISESRGGDYEQYF
TRBJ2-3 NA TRBD1 TRBV4-1 TGCGCCAGCAGCCAAGATTACTCCACAGGGGTGACTCTCACAGATACGCAGTATTTT CASSQDYSTGVTLTDTQYF
TRBJ2-7 NA NA TRBV5-6 TGTGCCAGCAGCCCCGGGACATCAGCCTACGAGCAGTACTTC CASSPGTSAYEQYF
TRBJ2-7 NA TRBD2 TRBV27 TGTGCCAGCAGTTTATCCTACCGGGCTAGCGGGAGCTCCTACGAGCAGTACTTC CASSLSYRASGSSYEQYF
TRBJ1-1 NA NA TRBV7-2 TGTGCCAGCAGCTTATCCCCCCTGGGAGGGCGAACATTGAACACTGAAGCTTTCTTT CASSLSPLGGRTLNTEAFF
TRBJ2-5 NA TRBD2 TRBV5-6 TGTGCCAGCAGCTTGGCCGTGGGACTAGCGGGAGAAGAGACCCAGTACTTC CASSLAVGLAGEETQYF
TRBJ2-7 NA TRBD2 TRBV11-2 TGTGCCAGCAGCGTAGCGGGAGGGCCTCTCGAGCAGTACTTC CASSVAGGPLEQYF
TRBJ1-3 few NA TRBV9 TGTGCCAGCAGCGTATCTCCGGTATCTGGAAACACCATATATTTT CASSVSPVSGNTIYF
TRBJ2-5 once TRBD2 TRBV29-1 TGCAGCTATAGCGGGGGGGAGGAGACCCAGTACTTC CSYSGGEETQYF
TRBJ2-7 few NA TRBV11-2 TGTGCCAGCAGCTTAGAACACATCTACGAGCAGTACTTC CASSLEHIYEQYF
TRBJ1-5 NA NA TRBV7-2 TGTGCCAGCAGACAAGCGAGACGACAGAATAGCAATCAGCCCCAGCATTTT CASRQARRQNSNQPQHF
TRBJ2-1 NA TRBD2 TRBV2 TGTGCCAGCAGTCGCCGGGGGGGGGCCCCCTACAATGAGCAGTTCTTC CASSRRGGAPYNEQFF
TRBJ2-2 NA NA TRBV7-8 TGTGCCAGCAGCTACGACAGGACCACCGGGGAGCTGTTTTTT CASSYDRTTGELFF
TRBJ2-1 NA TRBD2 TRBV2 TGTGCCAGCACCCTAGCGGGGGGGCGGGATGAGCAGTTCTTC CASTLAGGRDEQFF
TRBJ1-2 NA TRBD1 TRBV9 TGTGCCAGCAGCGGAAGGCAGGGGGCGAATTTAGGCTATGGCTACACCTTC CASSGRQGANLGYGYTF
TRBJ1-4 NA TRBD1 TRBV30 TGTGCCTGGAGTGGTGGGACAGGGGGAGTTAATGAAAAACTGTTTTTT CAWSGGTGGVNEKLFF
TRBJ2-3 NA NA TRBV7-9 TGTGCCAGCAGCTTATCCGCACAAACGCAGTATTTT CASSLSAQTQYF
TRBJ2-4 once NA TRBV9 TGTGCCAGCAGCGCCGGACCCGGGGGAACCATTCAGTACTTC CASSAGPGGTIQYF
TRBJ2-3 NA TRBD2 TRBV2 TGTGCCAGCAGTGGAGCTAGCGGGGACATCACAGATACGCAGTATTTT CASSGASGDITDTQYF
TRBJ1-4 NA NA TRBV5-5 TGTGCCAGCAGCTTGGTTTCTGGGCAGGGTGTTGAAAAACTGTTTTTT CASSLVSGQGVEKLFF
TRBJ2-7 NA TRBD2 TRBV4-2 TGTGCCAGCAGCCAAGTGAGCGGGGGGCTAACCTACGAGCAGTACTTC CASSQVSGGLTYEQYF
TRBJ2-7 NA NA TRBV2 TGTGCCAGCCTACCTGACAACTCCTACGAGCAGTACTTC CASLPDNSYEQYF
TRBJ2-3 NA NA TRBV5-6 TGTGCCAGCAGCTTGTTCTGGGGGGATCAATCAGATACGCAGTATTTT CASSLFWGDQSDTQYF
TRBJ2-1 NA TRBD1 TRBV9 TGTGCCAGCAGCGGACAGGGGACCCTCAATGAGCAGTTCTTC CASSGQGTLNEQFF
TRBJ2-7 NA NA TRBV4-2 TGTGCCAGCAGCCAAGAGATCCTGTCAGCCTACGAGCAGTACTTC CASSQEILSAYEQYF
TRBJ2-3 NA TRBD2 TRBV11-2 TGTGCCAGCAGCTGGGGACTAGCGGGAGCAGATACGCAGTATTTT CASSWGLAGADTQYF
TRBJ2-7 NA NA TRBV5-4 TGTGCCAGCAGCTTGTCGTTTCTACCTTACGAGCAGTACTTC CASSLSFLPYEQYF
TRBJ2-7 NA TRBD1 TRBV5-4 TGTGCCAGCAGCTACTACCGGAACAGGGGCGTAAACGAGCAGTACTTC CASSYYRNRGVNEQYF
TRBJ1-2 few TRBD1 TRBV5-4 TGTGCCAGCAGCTATGGGACAGACTATGGCTACACCTTC CASSYGTDYGYTF
TRBJ1-2 NA NA TRBV29-1 TGCAGCGTCCGCCGGGGGACTAACTATGGCTACACCTTC CSVRRGTNYGYTF
TRBJ2-7 NA TRBD1 TRBV7-9 TGTGCCAGCAGCTTAGCGGGGCGACAGGGCGGGCAGTACTTC CASSLAGRQGGQYF
TRBJ2-7 NA TRBD2 TRBV5-1 TGCGCCAGCAGCTGGAATAGCGGGATTTCCTACGAGCAGTACTTC CASSWNSGISYEQYF
TRBJ1-1 few TRBD1 TRBV5-1 TGCGCCAGCAGCTTGGTGGGATACTCAGGGGGCTTGATGGGCACTGAAGCTTTCTTT CASSLVGYSGGLMGTEAFF
TRBJ1-5 NA TRBD1 TRBV30 TGTGCCTGGAGTATGGGACAGGGTTTTAATCAGCCCCAGCATTTT CAWSMGQGFNQPQHF
TRBJ2-7 once NA TRBV14 TGTGCCAGCTCCGACGGACTCGGGATATACGAGCAGTACTTC CASSDGLGIYEQYF
TRBJ2-5 NA NA TRBV7-6 TGTGCCAGCAGCTTCCCAGGGCTCGAGACCCAGTACTTC CASSFPGLETQYF
TRBJ1-5 NA NA TRBV7-9 TGTGCCAGCAGCTTAGGGTCCGGCGGAGCCCAGCATTTT CASSLGSGGAQHF